These T cell receptor beta chains were read from a single sample in a study of human T cells and chemical hapten exposure. Each CDR3 protein gets one entry after TCRdb re-called the RACE reads with MiXCR. This sample has around 99,000 distinct CDR3 sequences; roughly an eighth occur once, and the top ten carry 2% to 2.5%. This material consisted of whole blood, taken in connection with sensitization to the hapten diphenylcyclopropenone (DPC). These receptors were collected from a woman in her forties with alopecia areata. Some clones in this sample may be carry-over from other donors' samples. Both conserved end residues are part of each CDR3. A D gene is named only where the DNA matches it firmly. Clone size is not always given. Where it is, it says once, few, many or a class for expanded clones.

>13|TRBJ2-3|TRBV12-3/TRBV12-4|NA|few
TGTGCCAGCGGCCCGTTTGAGACAGATACGCAGTATTTT
CASGPFETDTQYF
>14|TRBJ1-2|TRBV12-3/TRBV12-4|NA|few
TGTGCCAGCAGTTTTTTCTCAGGAAACTATGGCTACACCTTC
CASSFFSGNYGYTF
>18|TRBJ1-1|TRBV28|NA|few
TGTGCCAGCAGCCCGACGGAGTGGGGGCGGTGGGAGAACACTGAAGCTTTCTTT
CASSPTEWGRWENTEAFF
>10|TRBJ1-1|TRBV28|NA|few
TGTGCCAGCAGCAACAGGGCTGCTTTCTTT
CASSNRAAFF
>15|TRBJ1-2|TRBV7-2|NA|few
TGTGCCAGCAGTCCCAGGAGGGGACTTAACTATGGCTACACCTTC
CASSPRRGLNYGYTF
>15|TRBJ2-5|TRBV7-9|NA|few
TGTGCCAGCAGCCGAGGGACCCCCCCTCGAGAGGCCCAGTACTTC
CASSRGTPPREAQYF
>13|TRBJ2-7|TRBV6-5|NA|NA
TGTGCCAGCAGCATCGCCCCTGCTTACGAGCAGTACTTC
CASSIAPAYEQYF
>16|TRBJ2-7|TRBV5-6|NA|NA
TGTGCCAGCAGCTTGTCGGGTAGCGGAGACCCCTACGAGCAGTACTTC
CASSLSGSGDPYEQYF
>14|TRBJ1-2|TRBV20-1|TRBD1|many
TGCAGTGTTAGAGGACAGGGACAAGACTATGGCTACACCTTC
CSVRGQGQDYGYTF
>13|TRBJ1-1|TRBV18|NA|many
TGTGCCAGCTCTGACGGACAGAACACTGAAGCTTTCTTT
CASSDGQNTEAFF
>14|TRBJ2-7|TRBV20-1|TRBD1|NA
TGCAGTGCGGAGACAGGGGGGGAGGTGAACGAGCAGTACTTC
CSAETGGEVNEQYF
>10|TRBJ2-3|TRBV6-1|NA|NA
TGTGCCAGCAGTGAAGGGCTGCAGTATTTT
CASSEGLQYF
>13|TRBJ2-7|TRBV6-1|TRBD1|NA
TGTGCCAGCAGGACAGGGTCTACCTACGAGCAGTACTTC
CASRTGSTYEQYF
>14|TRBJ2-2|TRBV7-9|TRBD2|NA
TGTGCCAGCAGCCGAGCGGGAGAGGCCGGGGAGCTGTTTTTT
CASSRAGEAGELFF
>15|TRBJ2-1|TRBV29-1|TRBD2|NA
TGCAGCATTGAAACGGGAGGGGGGTCCTACAATGAGCAGTTCTTC
CSIETGGGSYNEQFF
>15|TRBJ2-1|TRBV7-6|TRBD2|NA
TGTGCCAGCAGCCAAACCGGGACTAGCGGAGGTGAGCAGTTCTTC
CASSQTGTSGGEQFF
>13|TRBJ1-2|TRBV6-4|NA|many
TGTGCCAGCGGATTCCGGGACCTCTATGGCTACACCTTC
CASGFRDLYGYTF
>14|TRBJ2-5|TRBV7-9|NA|few
TGTGCCAGCAGCTGGAGACAGATTCAAGAGACCCAGTACTTC
CASSWRQIQETQYF
>11|TRBJ2-5|TRBV18|NA|few
TGTGCCAGCAGCCCGAAAGAGACCCAGTACTTC
CASSPKETQYF
>15|TRBJ1-3|TRBV6-6|NA|few
TGTGCCAGCAGTCGGACAGCGGGGCCTGGAAACACCATATATTTT
CASSRTAGPGNTIYF
>18|TRBJ2-1|TRBV7-9|NA|NA
TGTGCCAGCAGCTCAACGAGAATTTGGCAGGGAGCCTACAATGAGCAGTTCTTC
CASSSTRIWQGAYNEQFF
>16|TRBJ2-3|TRBV7-2|TRBD2|NA
TGTGCCAGCAGCCTACTAGCGGCCAGTAGCACAGATACGCAGTATTTT
CASSLLAASSTDTQYF
>14|TRBJ2-3|TRBV7-3|TRBD1|NA
TGTGCCAGCAGCTCGGGACAGGTCACAGATACGCAGTATTTT
CASSSGQVTDTQYF
>15|TRBJ2-1|TRBV7-2|TRBD1|NA
TGTGCCAGCAGCGCCGGGACAGGGACCTACAATGAGCAGTTCTTC
CASSAGTGTYNEQFF
>14|TRBJ1-1|TRBV30|NA|NA
TGTGCCTGGAGTGCGACCACCGGGAACACTGAAGCTTTCTTT
CAWSATTGNTEAFF
>13|TRBJ1-6|TRBV6-4|NA|NA
TGTGCCAGCAGTGACAGGGATAATTCACCCCTCCACTTT
CASSDRDNSPLHF
>17|TRBJ1-3|TRBV4-2|NA|NA
TGTGCCAGCAGCCAACCCACCGGACCCCCCGCAGGAAACACCATATATTTT
CASSQPTGPPAGNTIYF
>12|TRBJ2-1|TRBV7-3|NA|few
TGTGCCAGCAGCGGACCGGGACTGAGAGTGTTCTTC
CASSGPGLRVFF
>15|TRBJ1-1|TRBV20-1|NA|few
TGCAGTGCTAGAGACGGGGGGTCTCCCACCACTGAAGCTTTCTTT
CSARDGGSPTTEAFF
>14|TRBJ1-1|TRBV7-9|NA|NA
TGTGCCAGCAGCTTAGACGGTGGGCGGTCTGAAGCTTTCTTT
CASSLDGGRSEAFF
>12|TRBJ1-5|TRBV29-1|NA|NA
TGCAGCGCTGGAACTAGTGGACAGCCCCAGCATTTT
CSAGTSGQPQHF
>11|TRBJ1-1|TRBV3-1|TRBD1|few
TGTGCCAGCCAGGGGGCCACTGAAGCTTTCTTT
CASQGATEAFF
>12|TRBJ2-5|TRBV29-1|TRBD1|NA
TGCAGCGCTACGACAGGGGTCGAGACCCAGTACTTC
CSATTGVETQYF
>14|TRBJ2-5|TRBV18|NA|many
TGTGCCAGCTCACCACCGATACTACTAGAGACCCAGTACTTC
CASSPPILLETQYF
>16|TRBJ2-5|TRBV3-1|TRBD1|few
TGTGCCAGCAGCCACTCAAAGGGGCAGGGGGAAGAGACCCAGTACTTC
CASSHSKGQGEETQYF
>14|TRBJ2-1|TRBV11-2|NA|NA
TGTGCCAGCAGCTTAGAGTTTCGGTTGGGTGAGCAGTTCTTC
CASSLEFRLGEQFF
>13|TRBJ2-7|TRBV7-6|NA|NA
TGTGCCAGCAGCTTCGGGACTGAGTACGAGCAGTACTTC
CASSFGTEYEQYF